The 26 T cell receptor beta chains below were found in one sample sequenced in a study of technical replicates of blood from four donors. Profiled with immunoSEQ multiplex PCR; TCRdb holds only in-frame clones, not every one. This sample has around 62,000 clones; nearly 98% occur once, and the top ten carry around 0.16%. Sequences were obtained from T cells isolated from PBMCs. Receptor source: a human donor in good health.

The CDR3 DNA is TGTGCCAGCAGCCACCAGGGGAGAGGAGATACGCAGTATTTT. It codes for CASSHQGRGDTQYF. This chain connects TRBV5-4 to TRBJ2-3; a weak D match, TRBD1 (6 bases). This CDR3 contains 14 residues. Germline loops: CDR1 SGHNT, CDR2 YYREEE (reference sequence). V was shortened by 4 bases and J by 5 bases, with 14 bases between the two germline ends.

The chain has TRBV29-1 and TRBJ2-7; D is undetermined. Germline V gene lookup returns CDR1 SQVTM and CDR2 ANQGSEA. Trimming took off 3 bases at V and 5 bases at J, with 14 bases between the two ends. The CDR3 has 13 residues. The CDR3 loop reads CSVEDAHRHEQYF. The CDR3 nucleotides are TGCAGCGTTGAGGATGCCCACAGACACGAGCAGTACTTC.

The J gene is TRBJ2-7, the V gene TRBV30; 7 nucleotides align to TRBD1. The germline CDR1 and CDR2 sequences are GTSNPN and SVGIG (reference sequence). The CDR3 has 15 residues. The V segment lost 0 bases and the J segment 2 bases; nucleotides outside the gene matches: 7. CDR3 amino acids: CAWSVWTGKAYEQYF. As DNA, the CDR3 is TGTGCCTGGAGTGTATGGACAGGCAAGGCCTACGAGCAGTACTTC.

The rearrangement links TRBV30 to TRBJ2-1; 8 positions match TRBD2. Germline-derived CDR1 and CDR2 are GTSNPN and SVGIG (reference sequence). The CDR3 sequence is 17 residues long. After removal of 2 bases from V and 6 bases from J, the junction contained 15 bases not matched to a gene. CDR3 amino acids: CAWSKDGRGALSNEQFF. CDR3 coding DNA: TGTGCCTGGAGTAAGGACGGGCGGGGGGCTCTCTCCAATGAGCAGTTCTTC.

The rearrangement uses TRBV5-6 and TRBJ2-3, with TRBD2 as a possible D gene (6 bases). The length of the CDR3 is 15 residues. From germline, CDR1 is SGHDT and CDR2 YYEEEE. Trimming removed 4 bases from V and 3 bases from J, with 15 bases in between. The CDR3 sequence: CASSPGGWGTDTQYF. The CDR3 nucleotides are TGTGCCAGCAGCCCTGGGGGGTGGGGTACAGATACGCAGTATTTT.

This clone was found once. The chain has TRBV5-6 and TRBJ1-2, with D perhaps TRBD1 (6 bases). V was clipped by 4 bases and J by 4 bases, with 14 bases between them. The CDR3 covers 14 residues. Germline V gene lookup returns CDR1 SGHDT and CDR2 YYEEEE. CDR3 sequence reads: CASSARDRIYGYTF. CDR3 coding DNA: TGTGCCAGCAGCGCCCGAGACAGGATCTATGGCTACACCTTC.

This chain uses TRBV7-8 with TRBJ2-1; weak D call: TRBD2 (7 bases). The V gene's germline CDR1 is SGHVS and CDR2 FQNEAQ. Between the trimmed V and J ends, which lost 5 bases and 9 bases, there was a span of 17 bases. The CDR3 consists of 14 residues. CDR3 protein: CASSPRGGRFEQFF. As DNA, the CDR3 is TGTGCCAGCAGCCCGAGGGGGGGCCGGTTTGAGCAGTTCTTC.

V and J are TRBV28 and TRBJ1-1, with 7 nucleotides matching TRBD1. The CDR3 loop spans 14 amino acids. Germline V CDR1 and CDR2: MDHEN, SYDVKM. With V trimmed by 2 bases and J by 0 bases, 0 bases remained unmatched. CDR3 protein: CASSLGQVNTEAFF. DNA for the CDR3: TGTGCCAGCAGTTTAGGACAGGTGAACACTGAAGCTTTCTTT.

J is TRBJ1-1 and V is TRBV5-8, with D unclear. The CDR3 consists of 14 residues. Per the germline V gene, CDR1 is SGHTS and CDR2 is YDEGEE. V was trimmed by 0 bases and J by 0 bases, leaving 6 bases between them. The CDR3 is CASSLARLNTEAFF. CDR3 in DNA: TGTGCCAGCAGCTTGGCGAGGCTGAACACTGAAGCTTTCTTT.

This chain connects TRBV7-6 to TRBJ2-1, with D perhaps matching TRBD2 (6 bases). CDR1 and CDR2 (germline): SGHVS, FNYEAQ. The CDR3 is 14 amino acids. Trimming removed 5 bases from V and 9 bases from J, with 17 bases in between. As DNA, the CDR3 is TGTGCCAGCAGCCCATTTAAACTAGCAGTTGAGCAGTTCTTC. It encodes CASSPFKLAVEQFF.

CDR3: CASSEVWTGVIDYGYTF. The CDR3 DNA reads TGTGCCAGCAGTGAAGTGTGGACAGGGGTGATAGACTATGGCTACACCTTC. The chain is built from TRBV6-1 and TRBJ1-2, with 9 bases that match TRBD1. Germline CDR1 and CDR2: MNHNS and SASEGT. Trimming at V came to 1 base and at J to 3 bases, leaving 9 bases not matched to a gene. The length of the CDR3 is 17 residues.

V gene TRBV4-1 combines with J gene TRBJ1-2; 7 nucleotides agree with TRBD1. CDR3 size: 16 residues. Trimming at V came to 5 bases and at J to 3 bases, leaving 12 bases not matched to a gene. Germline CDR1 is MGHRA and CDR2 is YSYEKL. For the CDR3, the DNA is TGCGCCAGCAGCTCCGGCCGACGACAGGGACACTATGGCTACACCTTC. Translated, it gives CASSSGRRQGHYGYTF.

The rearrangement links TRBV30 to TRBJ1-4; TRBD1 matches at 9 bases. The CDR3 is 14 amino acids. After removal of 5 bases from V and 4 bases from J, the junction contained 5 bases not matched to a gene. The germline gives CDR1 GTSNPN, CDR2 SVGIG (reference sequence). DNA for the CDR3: TGTGCCTGGGATACAGGGGGCTTTAATGAAAAACTGTTTTTT. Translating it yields CAWDTGGFNEKLFF.

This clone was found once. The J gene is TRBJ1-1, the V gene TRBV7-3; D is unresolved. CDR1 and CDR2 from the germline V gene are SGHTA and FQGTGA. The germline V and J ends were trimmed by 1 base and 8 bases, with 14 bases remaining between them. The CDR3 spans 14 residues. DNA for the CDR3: TGTGCCAGCAGCTTAAGCCCTTTACCAGGAGAAGCTTTCTTT. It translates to CASSLSPLPGEAFF.

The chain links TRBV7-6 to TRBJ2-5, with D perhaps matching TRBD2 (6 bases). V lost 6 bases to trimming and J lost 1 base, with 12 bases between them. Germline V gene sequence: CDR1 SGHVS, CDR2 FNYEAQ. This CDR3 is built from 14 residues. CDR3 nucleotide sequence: TGTGCCAGCAGGAACCGGGACTTCCAAGAGACCCAGTACTTC. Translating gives CASRNRDFQETQYF.

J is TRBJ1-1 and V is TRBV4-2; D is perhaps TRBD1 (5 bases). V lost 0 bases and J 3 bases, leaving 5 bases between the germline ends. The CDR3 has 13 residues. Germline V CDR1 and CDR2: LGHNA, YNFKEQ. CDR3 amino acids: CASSQDRDTEAFF. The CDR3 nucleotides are TGTGCCAGCAGCCAAGACAGGGACACTGAAGCTTTCTTT.

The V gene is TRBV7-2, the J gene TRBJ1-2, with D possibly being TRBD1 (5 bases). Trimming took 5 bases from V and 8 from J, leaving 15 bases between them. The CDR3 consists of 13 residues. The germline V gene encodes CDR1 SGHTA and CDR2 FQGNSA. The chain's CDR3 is CASSPRQGGGYTF. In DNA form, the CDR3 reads TGTGCCAGCAGCCCTAGGCAGGGCGGCGGCTACACCTTC.

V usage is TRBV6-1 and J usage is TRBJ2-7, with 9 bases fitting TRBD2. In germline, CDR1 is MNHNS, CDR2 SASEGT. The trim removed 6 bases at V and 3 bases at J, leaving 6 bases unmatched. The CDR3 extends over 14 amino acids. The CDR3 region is CASRPVAGVYEQYF. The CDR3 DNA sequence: TGTGCCAGCAGACCAGTAGCGGGGGTCTACGAGCAGTACTTC.

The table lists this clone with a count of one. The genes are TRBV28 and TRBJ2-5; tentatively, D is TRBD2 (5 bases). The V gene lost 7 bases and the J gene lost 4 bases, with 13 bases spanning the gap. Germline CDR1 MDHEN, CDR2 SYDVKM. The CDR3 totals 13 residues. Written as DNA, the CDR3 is TGTGCCAGCACCGAGGGCAGGATAGAGACCCAGTACTTC. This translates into CASTEGRIETQYF.

The CDR3 sequence is CASSYGVYGYTF. In DNA form, the CDR3 reads TGTGCCAGCAGTTACGGGGTCTATGGCTACACCTTC. The chain couples TRBV28 to TRBJ1-2; no firm D call. Germline V gene data show CDR1 as MDHEN and CDR2 as SYDVKM. V lost 4 bases and J 4 bases, leaving 7 bases between the germline ends. The CDR3 loop spans 12 amino acids.

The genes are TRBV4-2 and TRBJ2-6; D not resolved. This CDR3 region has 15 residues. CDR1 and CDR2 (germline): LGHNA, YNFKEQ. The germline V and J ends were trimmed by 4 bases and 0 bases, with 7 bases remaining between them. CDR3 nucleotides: TGTGCCAGCAGCCCGAGAGACTCTGGGGCCAACGTCCTGACTTTC. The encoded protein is CASSPRDSGANVLTF.

CDR3 sequence reads: CASSLYRDTEAFF. The CDR3 DNA reads TGTGCCAGCAGTTTGTATCGGGACACTGAAGCTTTCTTT. J is TRBJ1-1 and V is TRBV27, with D hard to call. V was pared by 3 bases and J by 3 bases, with 8 bases between. This CDR3 comprises 13 residues. CDR1 MNHEY and CDR2 SMNVEV come from the germline V gene (reference sequence).

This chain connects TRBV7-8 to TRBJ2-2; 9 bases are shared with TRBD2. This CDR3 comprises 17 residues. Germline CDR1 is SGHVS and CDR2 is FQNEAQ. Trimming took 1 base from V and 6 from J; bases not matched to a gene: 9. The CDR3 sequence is CASSLVYGGGAAGELFF. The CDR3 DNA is TGTGCCAGCAGCTTAGTATATGGCGGGGGGGCCGCCGGGGAGCTGTTTTTT.

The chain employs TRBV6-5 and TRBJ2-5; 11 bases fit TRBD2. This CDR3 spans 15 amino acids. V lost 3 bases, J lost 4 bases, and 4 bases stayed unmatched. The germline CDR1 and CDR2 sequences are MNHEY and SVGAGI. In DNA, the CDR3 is TGTGCCAGCAGTTATTCGCTAGCGGGAGGAGAGACCCAGTACTTC. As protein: CASSYSLAGGETQYF.

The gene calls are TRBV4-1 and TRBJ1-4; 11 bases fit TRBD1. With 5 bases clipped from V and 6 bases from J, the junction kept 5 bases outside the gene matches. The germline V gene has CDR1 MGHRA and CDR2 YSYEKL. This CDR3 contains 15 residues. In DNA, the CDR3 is TGCGCCAGCAGCGGACCGGGACAGGGGGATGAAAAACTGTTTTTT. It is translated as CASSGPGQGDEKLFF.

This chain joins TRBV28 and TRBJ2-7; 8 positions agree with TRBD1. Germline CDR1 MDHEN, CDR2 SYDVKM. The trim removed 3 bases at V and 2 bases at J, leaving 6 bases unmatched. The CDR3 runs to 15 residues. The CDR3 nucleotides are TGTGCCAGCAGTTTCCCGGGACAGGCAACCTACGAGCAGTACTTC. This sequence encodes CASSFPGQATYEQYF.